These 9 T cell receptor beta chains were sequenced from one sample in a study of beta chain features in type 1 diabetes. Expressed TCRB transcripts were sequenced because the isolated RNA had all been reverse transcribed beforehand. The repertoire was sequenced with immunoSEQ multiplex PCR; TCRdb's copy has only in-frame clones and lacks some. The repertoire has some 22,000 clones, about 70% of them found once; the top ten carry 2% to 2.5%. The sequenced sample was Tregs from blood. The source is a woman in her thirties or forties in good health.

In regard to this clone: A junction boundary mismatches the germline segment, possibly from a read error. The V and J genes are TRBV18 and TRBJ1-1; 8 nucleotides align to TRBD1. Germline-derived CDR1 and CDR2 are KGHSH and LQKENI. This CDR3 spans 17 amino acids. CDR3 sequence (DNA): TGTGCCAGCTCCCCACAGGGAATAGGACAGGGAGGCACTGAAGCTTTCTTT. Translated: CASSPQGIGQGGTEAFF.

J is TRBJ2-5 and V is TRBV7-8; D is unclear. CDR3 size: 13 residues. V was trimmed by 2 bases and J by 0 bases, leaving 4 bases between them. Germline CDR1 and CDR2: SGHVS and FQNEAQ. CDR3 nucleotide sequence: TGTGCCAGCAGCTTACCCAACCAAGAGACCCAGTACTTC. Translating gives CASSLPNQETQYF.

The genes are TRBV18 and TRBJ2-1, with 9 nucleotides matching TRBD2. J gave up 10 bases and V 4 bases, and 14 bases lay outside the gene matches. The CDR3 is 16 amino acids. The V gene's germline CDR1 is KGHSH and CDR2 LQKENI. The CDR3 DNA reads TGTGCCAGCTCACTCTCACCGGCGGGGGGGCCAGGCGAGCAGTTCTTC. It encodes CASSLSPAGGPGEQFF.

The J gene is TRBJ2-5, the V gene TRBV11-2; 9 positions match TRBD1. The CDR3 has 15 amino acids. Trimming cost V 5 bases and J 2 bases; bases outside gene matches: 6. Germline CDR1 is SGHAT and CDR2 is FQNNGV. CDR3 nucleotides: TGTGCCAGCAGCCCTTACAGGGGGCAGCAAGAGACCCAGTACTTC. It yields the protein CASSPYRGQQETQYF.

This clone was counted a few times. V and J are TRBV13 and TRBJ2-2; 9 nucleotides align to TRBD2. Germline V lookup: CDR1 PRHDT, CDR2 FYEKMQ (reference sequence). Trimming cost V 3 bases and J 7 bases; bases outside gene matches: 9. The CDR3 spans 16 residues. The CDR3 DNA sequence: TGTGCCAGCAGCTTCCCGCGGGGGGGCCTAGTCGGGGAGCTGTTTTTT. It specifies CASSFPRGGLVGELFF.

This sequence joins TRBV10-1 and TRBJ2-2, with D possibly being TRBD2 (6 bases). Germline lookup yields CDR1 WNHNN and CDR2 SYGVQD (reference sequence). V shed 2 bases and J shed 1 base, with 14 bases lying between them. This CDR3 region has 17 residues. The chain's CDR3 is CASSEGRGRWNTGELFF. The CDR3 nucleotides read TGCGCCAGCAGTGAGGGCCGGGGGAGGTGGAACACCGGGGAGCTGTTTTTT.

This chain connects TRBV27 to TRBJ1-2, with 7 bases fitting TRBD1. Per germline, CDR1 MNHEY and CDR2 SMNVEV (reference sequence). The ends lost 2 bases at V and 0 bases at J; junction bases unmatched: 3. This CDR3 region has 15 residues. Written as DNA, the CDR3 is TGTGCCAGCAGTTTAATGGGACAGACTAACTATGGCTACACCTTC. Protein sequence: CASSLMGQTNYGYTF.

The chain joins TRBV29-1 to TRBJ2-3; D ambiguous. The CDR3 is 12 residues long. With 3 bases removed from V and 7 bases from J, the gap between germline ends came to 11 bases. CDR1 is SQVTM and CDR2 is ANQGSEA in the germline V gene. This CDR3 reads CSVDLGPNTQYF. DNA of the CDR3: TGCAGCGTTGATTTGGGCCCAAATACGCAGTATTTT.

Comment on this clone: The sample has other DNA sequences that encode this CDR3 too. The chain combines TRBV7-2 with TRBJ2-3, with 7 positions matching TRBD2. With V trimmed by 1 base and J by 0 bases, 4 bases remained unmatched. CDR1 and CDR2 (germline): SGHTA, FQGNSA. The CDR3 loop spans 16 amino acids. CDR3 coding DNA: TGTGCCAGCAGCTTAGGCCGACTAGCTAGCACAGATACGCAGTATTTT. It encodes CASSLGRLASTDTQYF.